The 29 T cell receptor beta chains reported below all come from one sample, sequenced in a study of T cells in Graves' hyperthyroidism and ophthalmopathy. RNA transcripts provided the source from which TCR beta CDR3 regions were amplified. The primer set for the first-round RT-PCR of the TCR CDR3 was HTBI. TCRdb called the multiplex PCR reads again in MiXCR, with one record for every CDR3 protein. The sample holds approximately 640,000 distinct CDR3 sequences, 45% seen once. Sequencing was done on a sample of peripheral blood or thyroid tissue (not recorded which). The receptors derive from an adult man with Graves' disease, either hyperthyroidism or ophthalmopathy (not recorded which).

The chain joins TRBV20-1 to TRBJ1-1; TRBD1 aligns across 7 bases. Unmatched junction bases numbered 3, after V lost 5 bases and J lost 3 bases. The CDR3 runs to 12 residues. Looked up from germline, CDR1 is DFQATT and CDR2 is SNEGSKA (reference sequence). The DNA for the CDR3 is TGCAGTGCTGTCAGGGGGGACACTGAAGCTTTCTTT. Protein: CSAVRGDTEAFF.

V gene TRBV12-3 or TRBV12-4 combines with J gene TRBJ1-1, with D uncertain. This CDR3 spans 13 amino acids. The V gene lost 4 bases and the J gene lost 0 bases, with 6 bases spanning the gap. In DNA form, the CDR3 reads TGTGCCAGCAGTTGGGCGGTGAACACTGAAGCTTTCTTT. Protein: CASSWAVNTEAFF.

This clonotype was picked up one time. CDR3 sequence (DNA): TGCAGTGCTAGAGAGGCGGGCAGAGAGACCCAGTACTTC. Translating gives CSAREAGRETQYF. The chain couples TRBV20-1 to TRBJ2-5; TRBD2 is a possible D gene (5 bases). The V end was cut by 0 bases, the J end by 4 bases, with 9 bases between. The CDR3 loop spans 13 amino acids. The germline CDR1 and CDR2 sequences are DFQATT and SNEGSKA (reference sequence).

The chain recombines TRBV9 with TRBJ1-2; D is uncertain. V was shortened by 0 bases and J by 10 bases, with 22 bases between the two germline ends. The V gene's germline CDR1 is SGDLS and CDR2 YYNGEE. The CDR3 sequence is 16 residues long. CDR3 sequence reads: CASSVGDEYFSVFYTF. CDR3 nucleotides: TGTGCCAGCAGCGTAGGAGACGAGTACTTTAGTGTATTCTACACCTTC.

This clonotype was picked up one time. It is likely a read error, because the conserved phenylalanine at the end of the CDR3 is missing. No DNA is shown, since the ends of the CDR3 on it are uncertain; the CDR3 is the one TCRdb lists. J is TRBJ2-7 and V is TRBV19; TRBD1, the D gene given by the table, was not confirmed from the DNA. The length of the CDR3 is 8 amino acids, counting both ends. CDR1 and CDR2 (germline): LNHDA, SQIVND (reference sequence). The CDR3 region is CATSGQGY.

The rearrangement joins TRBV20-1 to TRBJ2-5; 15 bases match TRBD2. CDR1 is DFQATT and CDR2 is SNEGSKA in the germline V gene (reference sequence). Trimming took 2 bases from V and 1 from J; bases not matched to a gene: 8. The CDR3 loop spans 18 amino acids. In DNA form, the CDR3 reads TGCAGTGCTAGAAAAACCGGGACTAGCGGGAGGTCCCAAGAGACCCAGTACTTC. Protein product: CSARKTGTSGRSQETQYF.

This clonotype showed up many times. The chain is built from TRBV19 and TRBJ2-7; D is perhaps TRBD2 (5 bases). V shed 8 bases and J shed 3 bases, with 11 bases lying between them. CDR3 length: 12 residues. Germline V gene data show CDR1 as LNHDA and CDR2 as SQIVND (reference sequence). CDR3 in DNA: TGTGCCAGTCGGGGTGGGGTCTACGAGCAGTACTTC. Translating gives CASRGGVYEQYF.

This chain connects TRBV24-1 to TRBJ2-7, with D perhaps TRBD1 (5 bases). The CDR3 runs to 14 residues. Germline CDR1 and CDR2: KGHDR and SFDVKD. Trimming cost V 12 bases and J 3 bases, with 20 bases left between them. CDR3 residues: CAWSVGVRVYEQYF. CDR3 in DNA: TGTGCCTGGAGTGTAGGGGTCAGGGTCTACGAGCAGTACTTC.

This clonotype was seen more than once but under ten times. The gene calls are TRBV20-1 and TRBJ2-2; D may be TRBD1 (6 bases). This CDR3 contains 13 residues. The germline V gene has CDR1 DFQATT and CDR2 SNEGSKA (reference sequence). V lost 6 bases, J lost 5 bases, and 13 bases lay in between. CDR3 sequence: CSARKDSTGELFF. In nucleotides, the CDR3 is TGCAGTGCCAGGAAGGACAGTACCGGGGAGCTGTTTTTT.

The table lists this clonotype with a few counts. The genes are TRBV7-9 and TRBJ1-1, with D perhaps matching TRBD1 (6 bases). The germline V gene encodes CDR1 SEHNR and CDR2 FQNEAQ (reference sequence). The CDR3 length is 14 residues. V was pared by 7 bases and J by 1 base, with 13 bases between. CDR3 amino acids: CASTRGGQNTEAFF. DNA of the CDR3: TGTGCCAGCACCCGGGGGGGCCAGAACACTGAAGCTTTCTTT.

This rearrangement joins TRBV29-1 to TRBJ1-1; D may be TRBD1 (5 bases). CDR1 is SQVTM and CDR2 is ANQGSEA in the germline V gene. V was cut by 8 bases and J by 4 bases, with 11 bases left in between. The CDR3 runs to 11 residues. Written as DNA, the CDR3 is TGCAGCTTGGGCGGGGGCACTGAAGCTTTCTTT. This gives the protein CSLGGGTEAFF.

The V and J genes are TRBV2 and TRBJ1-2, with 7 bases that match TRBD1. This CDR3 contains 14 residues. V was clipped by 6 bases and J by 4 bases; unmatched bases: 8. CDR1 SNHLY and CDR2 FYNNEI come from the germline V gene. This chain's CDR3 is CASSTEGAGYGYTF. The CDR3 DNA is TGTGCCAGCAGCACCGAGGGGGCGGGCTATGGCTACACCTTC.

The count of this clonotype is one. The V gene is TRBV11-1, the J gene TRBJ1-1; 9 bases fit TRBD1. V trimming: 6 bases; J trimming: 5 bases; junction bases outside the gene matches: 13. This CDR3 region has 16 residues. Germline values: CDR1 SGHAT, CDR2 FQDESV (reference sequence). This CDR3 is CASRSPGQGEGTEAFF. CDR3 DNA sequence: TGTGCCAGCAGATCGCCGGGACAGGGAGAAGGTACTGAAGCTTTCTTT.

The rearrangement joins TRBV20-1 to TRBJ2-5; possible D gene TRBD1, 5 bases. Trimming left V 1 base short and J 2 bases short, with 14 bases between. The germline gives CDR1 DFQATT, CDR2 SNEGSKA (reference sequence). The CDR3 contains 15 residues. CDR3 in DNA: TGCAGTGCTAGAGCCAGGGTCAGTAGTCAAGAGACCCAGTACTTC. This encodes CSARARVSSQETQYF.

This clonotype was counted ten times or more. The genes are TRBV2 and TRBJ1-2; unclear D gene. The CDR3 loop spans 12 amino acids. The germline gives CDR1 SNHLY, CDR2 FYNNEI. Between the trimmed V and J ends, which lost 1 base and 7 bases, there was a span of 7 bases. The chain's CDR3 is CASSEVRAGYTF. As DNA, the CDR3 is TGTGCCAGCAGTGAAGTCCGGGCTGGCTACACCTTC.

The J gene is TRBJ2-5, the V gene TRBV29-1; 7 bases fit TRBD1. The CDR3 loop spans 13 amino acids. Germline values: CDR1 SQVTM, CDR2 ANQGSEA. V lost 7 bases to trimming and J lost 3 bases; unmatched junction nucleotides: 8. In nucleotides, the CDR3 is TGCAGCGCCGGAATGACAGGGAAAGAGACCCAGTACTTC. It encodes CSAGMTGKETQYF.

This clonotype has a handful of counts. The genes are TRBV6-5 and TRBJ1-2; 7 bases line up with TRBD1. The CDR3 is 12 residues long. Germline CDR1 reads MNHEY; CDR2 reads SVGAGI. V trimming: 6 bases; J trimming: 10 bases; junction bases outside the gene matches: 8. The CDR3 DNA reads as TGTGCCAGCAGGCAAATGACAGGGCCCTACACCTTC. Translating it yields CASRQMTGPYTF.

This clonotype was seen many times. The chain employs TRBV7-3 and TRBJ1-1; D possibly corresponds to TRBD1 (5 bases). The ends were cut back, 5 bases at V and 1 base at J, with 11 bases in the middle. The CDR3 extends over 14 amino acids. Looked up from germline, CDR1 is SGHTA and CDR2 is FQGTGA. The DNA of the CDR3 is TGTGCCAGCAGCCCCGGGGGGACGAACACTGAAGCTTTCTTT. Encoded protein: CASSPGGTNTEAFF.

The chain recombines TRBV7-9 with TRBJ2-5; 7 bases are shared with TRBD1. Germline loops: CDR1 SEHNR, CDR2 FQNEAQ (reference sequence). The CDR3 extends over 16 amino acids. With V trimmed by 5 bases and J by 1 base, 10 bases remained unmatched. CDR3 nucleotides: TGTGCCAGCAGCCAAGTGACAGGGCTCACCCAAGAGACCCAGTACTTC. This codes for CASSQVTGLTQETQYF.

This clonotype was counted many times. The chain uses TRBV28 and TRBJ1-2; TRBD1 might be the D (5 bases). Germline lookup yields CDR1 MDHEN and CDR2 SYDVKM. Trimming cost V 2 bases and J 7 bases, with 11 bases left between them. This CDR3 comprises 13 residues. The CDR3 sequence: CASSLGRQGGYTF. The DNA for the CDR3 is TGTGCCAGCAGTTTAGGGAGGCAGGGTGGCTACACCTTC.

Concerning this clonotype: This sequence may be a read error, since a much larger clone differs from it by one base. The rearrangement joins TRBV9 to TRBJ2-7; 9 nucleotides line up with TRBD1. The J segment lost 3 bases and the V segment lost 4 bases, leaving 5 bases of the junction unmatched. The CDR3 sequence is 14 residues long. Germline V gene sequence: CDR1 SGDLS, CDR2 YYNGEE. The CDR3 here is CASSYDRGDYEQYF. DNA of the CDR3: TGTGCCAGCAGCTACGACAGGGGGGACTACGAGCAGTACTTC.

The chain joins TRBV2 to TRBJ1-3, with D perhaps matching TRBD1 (5 bases). This CDR3 comprises 14 residues. CDR1 is SNHLY, CDR2 FYNNEI, per germline. Trimming took 6 bases from V and 3 from J, leaving 12 bases between them. CDR3 protein: CASRVGGYGNTIYF. CDR3 in DNA: TGTGCCAGCAGGGTCGGGGGGTATGGAAACACCATATATTTT.

This chain links TRBV25-1 with TRBJ1-2; 10 nucleotides agree with TRBD1. The CDR3 is made up of 14 amino acids. From germline, CDR1 is MGHDK and CDR2 SYGVNS. With 4 bases clipped from V and 3 bases from J, the junction kept 2 bases outside the gene matches. The CDR3 DNA is TGTGCCAGCAGTGGGGACAGGGGACACTATGGCTACACCTTC. Protein product: CASSGDRGHYGYTF.

This clonotype was observed at least ten times. This sequence joins TRBV7-2 and TRBJ2-7; 14 nucleotides line up with TRBD2. V dropped 5 bases and J dropped 5; count of bases not matched to a gene: 8. Germline V lookup: CDR1 SGHTA, CDR2 FQGNSA. This CDR3 region has 16 residues. The CDR3 nucleotides read TGTGCCAGCAGCCGTTCGGGACTAGCGGGAGTCGACGAGCAGTACTTC. As protein: CASSRSGLAGVDEQYF. Looking up the rest from reference TRBV7-2 and TRBJ2-7 gives the full variable domain: GAGVSQSPSNKVTEKGKDVELRCDPISGHTALYWYRQSLGQGLEFLIYFQGNSAPDKSGLPSDRFSAERTGGSVSTLTIQRTQQEDSAVYLCASSRSGLAGVDEQYFGPGTRLTVT.

This clonotype has only a few counts. The J gene is TRBJ2-7, the V gene TRBV5-1; D not resolved. Trimming removed 1 base from V and 2 bases from J, with 10 bases in between. This CDR3 comprises 14 residues. CDR1 SGHRS and CDR2 YFSETQ come from the germline V gene. Written as DNA, the CDR3 is TGCGCCAGCAGCTTGAACGGTTACGCCTACGAGCAGTACTTC. Its translation: CASSLNGYAYEQYF.

This clonotype was found a few times. The rearrangement joins TRBV19 to TRBJ1-6, with D unresolved. V was shortened by 1 base and J by 2 bases, with 9 bases between the two germline ends. This CDR3 is 16 amino acids long. Germline V gene lookup returns CDR1 LNHDA and CDR2 SQIVND (reference sequence). CDR3 region: CASSIAGRTYNSPLHF. CDR3 nucleotides: TGTGCCAGTAGTATAGCGGGGAGGACCTATAATTCACCCCTCCACTTT.

The CDR3: CSVADRMAFF. DNA of the CDR3: TGCAGCGTTGCGGACAGGATGGCTTTCTTT. V is TRBV29-1 and J is TRBJ1-1, with TRBD1 identical over 7 bases. Germline CDR1 is SQVTM and CDR2 is ANQGSEA. V trimming: 4 bases; J trimming: 11 bases; junction bases outside the gene matches: 4. The CDR3 runs 10 residues.

The V gene is TRBV5-1, the J gene TRBJ2-2, with D possibly TRBD1 on 5 matching bases. V was clipped by 0 bases and J by 4 bases, with 10 bases between them. Germline CDR1 reads SGHRS; CDR2 reads YFSETQ. The CDR3 contains 15 residues. This CDR3 is CASSLEVRATGELFF. CDR3 nucleotide sequence: TGCGCCAGCAGCTTGGAGGTCAGGGCCACCGGGGAGCTGTTTTTT.

Points on this clonotype: The junction does not match germline at one end; this may be a read error. The chain has TRBV19 and TRBJ2-6, with a tentative D call TRBD2 (6 bases). CDR3 length: 17 residues. The germline V gene has CDR1 LNHDA and CDR2 SQIVND (reference sequence). Here the CDR3 reads CASSIGGLLSEANVLTF. The CDR3 bases are TGTGCCAGTAGTATCGGGGGACTGCTCTCTGAGGCCAACGTCCTGACTTTC.